The 32 T cell receptor beta chains reported below all come from one sample, sequenced in a study of cytomegalovirus exposure and HLA in healthy donors. Produced via immunoSEQ multiplex PCR; TCRdb's table is partial and in-frame only. The sample records 71,000 or so clones, roughly 94% being singletons. The sequenced material came from PBMCs. These receptors were collected from a woman aged 18-29 years in good health and CMV-seropositive.

The chain couples TRBV9 to TRBJ2-3; tentative D call: TRBD1 (5 bases). V gave up 0 bases and J gave up 6 bases, with 5 bases separating them. Germline CDR1 and CDR2: SGDLS and YYNGEE. The CDR3 contains 12 residues. The CDR3 loop is CASSVEGDTQYF. The CDR3 DNA reads TGTGCCAGCAGCGTAGAGGGGGATACGCAGTATTTT.

CDR3 DNA: TGTGCCAGCAGTGTAGAGGACGGAGGTCAGCCCCAGCATTTT. Amino acid sequence: CASSVEDGGQPQHF. V is TRBV2 and J is TRBJ1-5; D is undetermined. V gave up 4 bases and J gave up 6 bases, with 13 bases separating them. The CDR3 is made up of 14 amino acids. CDR1 SNHLY and CDR2 FYNNEI come from the germline V gene.

This chain links TRBV6-5 with TRBJ1-2, with 9 nucleotides matching TRBD1. In germline, CDR1 is MNHEY, CDR2 SVGAGI. The CDR3 totals 14 residues. V was clipped by 6 bases and J by 7 bases; unmatched bases: 9. CDR3 sequence: CASSRTGEEGGYTF. CDR3 sequence (DNA): TGTGCCAGCAGCAGGACAGGGGAAGAGGGTGGCTACACCTTC.

This chain links TRBV11-3 with TRBJ1-5, with D possibly matching TRBD1 (5 bases). The germline V gene has CDR1 SGHNT and CDR2 YENEEA. V dropped 6 bases and J dropped 1 base, with 13 bases sitting between them. The CDR3 loop spans 15 amino acids. CDR3 in amino acids: CASRAGRASNQPQHF. In DNA, the CDR3 is TGTGCCAGCAGGGCAGGGAGGGCGAGCAATCAGCCCCAGCATTTT. Using reference TRBV11-3 and TRBJ1-5 for the parts outside the CDR3, the full variable domain is EAGVVQSPRYKIIEKKQPVAFWCNPISGHNTLYWYLQNLGQGPELLIRYENEEAVDDSQLPKDRFSAERLKGVDSTLKIQPAELGDSAVYLCASRAGRASNQPQHFGDGTRLSIL.

The V and J genes are TRBV11-2 and TRBJ1-2; TRBD1 agrees at 8 bases. J gave up 8 bases and V 4 bases, and 6 bases lay outside the gene matches. This CDR3 comprises 13 residues. CDR1 SGHAT and CDR2 FQNNGV come from the germline V gene. The CDR3 here is CASSSGGAWGYTF. CDR3 in DNA: TGTGCCAGCAGCTCAGGGGGCGCGTGGGGCTACACCTTC.

In DNA form, the CDR3 reads TGTGCCAGTAGTACCCGGGACAGCTCCTACGAGCAGTACTTC. It codes for CASSTRDSSYEQYF. V and J are TRBV19 and TRBJ2-7, with 7 bases fitting TRBD1. V shed 4 bases and J 0 bases; nucleotides not matched to a gene: 3. Looked up from germline, CDR1 is LNHDA and CDR2 is SQIVND (reference sequence). This CDR3 spans 14 amino acids.

This chain uses TRBV28 with TRBJ1-5, with TRBD1 identical over 9 bases. Germline V gene lookup returns CDR1 MDHEN and CDR2 SYDVKM. CDR3 length equals 16 residues. V lost 4 bases, J lost 5 bases, and 9 bases stayed unmatched. CDR3 protein: CASSSEGQGLYQPQHF. CDR3 nucleotide sequence: TGTGCCAGCAGTTCCGAGGGACAGGGACTTTATCAGCCCCAGCATTTT.

This sequence joins TRBV6-6 and TRBJ1-2, with TRBD1 matching over 8 bases. Germline values: CDR1 MNHNY, CDR2 SVGAGI (reference sequence). This CDR3 region has 13 residues. V gave up 7 bases and J gave up 6 bases; unmatched junction bases: 7. CDR3 in DNA: TGTGCCAGCAAACTCACAGGGGGAAATGGCTACACCTTC. Encoded protein: CASKLTGGNGYTF.

The genes are TRBV5-1 and TRBJ2-3, with 7 positions matching TRBD2. V was pared by 7 bases and J by 3 bases, with 17 bases of the junction left unmatched. This CDR3 has 17 residues. The germline CDR1 and CDR2 sequences are SGHRS and YFSETQ. The CDR3 loop is CASAGALGGTNTDTQYF. As DNA, the CDR3 is TGCGCCAGCGCCGGGGCTCTCGGGGGGACGAATACAGATACGCAGTATTTT. Using reference TRBV5-1 and TRBJ2-3 for the parts outside the CDR3, the full variable domain is KAGVTQTPRYLIKTRGQQVTLSCSPISGHRSVSWYQQTPGQGLQFLFEYFSETQRNKGNFPGRFSGRQFSNSRSEMNVSTLELGDSALYLCASAGALGGTNTDTQYFGPGTRLTVL.

J is TRBJ2-1 and V is TRBV27; no clear D. Trimming left V 8 bases short and J 6 bases short, with 14 bases between. The CDR3 loop spans 13 amino acids. Per germline, CDR1 MNHEY and CDR2 SMNVEV (reference sequence). CDR3 in amino acids: CASRRSPGNEQFF. CDR3 nucleotide sequence: TGTGCCAGCCGTCGATCCCCCGGCAATGAGCAGTTCTTC.

The V and J genes are TRBV19 and TRBJ2-7, with D possibly being TRBD1 (6 bases). CDR3 size: 15 residues. The V end lost 5 bases, the J end lost 7 bases, and 21 bases lay between the germline ends. Per the germline V gene, CDR1 is LNHDA and CDR2 is SQIVND (reference sequence). CDR3: CASSAQGIKVGEQYF. The CDR3 nucleotides read TGTGCCAGTAGTGCACAGGGAATCAAGGTAGGGGAGCAGTACTTC.

The chain combines TRBV5-5 with TRBJ1-1, with TRBD1 identical over 9 bases. The CDR3 is made up of 14 amino acids. The ends lost 4 bases at V and 8 bases at J; junction bases unmatched: 9. CDR1 SGHKS and CDR2 YYEKEE come from the germline V gene (reference sequence). This chain's CDR3 is CASSPQGASGEAFF. CDR3 coding DNA: TGTGCCAGCAGCCCACAGGGGGCGAGTGGGGAAGCTTTCTTT.

This chain links TRBV6-6 with TRBJ2-7; 9 positions match TRBD1. V was clipped by 6 bases and J by 2 bases; unmatched bases: 8. CDR3 length: 15 amino acids. CDR1 is MNHNY and CDR2 is SVGAGI in the germline V gene (reference sequence). This CDR3 is CASRTWGTGPYEQYF. In nucleotides, the CDR3 is TGTGCCAGCAGGACATGGGGGACAGGGCCCTACGAGCAGTACTTC.

This clone was seen just once. This chain uses TRBV7-3 with TRBJ2-1; D is possibly TRBD2 (6 bases). Germline V CDR1 and CDR2: SGHTA, FQGTGA. There are 16 residues in the CDR3. Trimming took 5 bases from V and 2 from J, leaving 16 bases between them. CDR3 bases: TGTGCCAGCAGCCCTAATGGTGGAGGGGCCTACAATGAGCAGTTCTTC. Residues: CASSPNGGGAYNEQFF.

This sequence joins TRBV4-2 and TRBJ2-7; TRBD2 matches 10 bases. Per the germline V gene, CDR1 is LGHNA and CDR2 is YNFKEQ. The CDR3 runs 15 residues. The V and J ends lost 1 base and 0 bases, in that order; junction bases with no gene match: 0. The CDR3 DNA follows: TGTGCCAGCAGCCAAGGACTAGCGGGCTCCTACGAGCAGTACTTC. This encodes CASSQGLAGSYEQYF.

The V call is TRBV5-1, the J call TRBJ2-5, with 9 bases identical to TRBD2. The V and J ends lost 0 bases and 2 bases, in that order; junction bases with no gene match: 2. In germline, CDR1 is SGHRS, CDR2 YFSETQ. The CDR3 covers 15 residues. The CDR3 loop reads CASSLGLADQETQYF. CDR3 sequence (DNA): TGCGCCAGCAGCTTGGGACTAGCGGATCAAGAGACCCAGTACTTC. Looking up the rest from reference TRBV5-1 and TRBJ2-5 gives the full variable domain: KAGVTQTPRYLIKTRGQQVTLSCSPISGHRSVSWYQQTPGQGLQFLFEYFSETQRNKGNFPGRFSGRQFSNSRSEMNVSTLELGDSALYLCASSLGLADQETQYFGPGTRLLVL.

The chain is built from TRBV19 and TRBJ1-3; D is undetermined. Germline-derived CDR1 and CDR2 are LNHDA and SQIVND (reference sequence). V dropped 11 bases and J dropped 1 base, with 18 bases sitting between them. The CDR3 is 15 amino acids. The CDR3 DNA reads as TGTGCCGCCCAAAGGACTCCCTCTTCTGGAAACACCATATATTTT. It is translated as CAAQRTPSSGNTIYF.

The table lists this clone with a count of one. V is TRBV13 and J is TRBJ2-2, with 11 bases aligning to TRBD2. The germline gives CDR1 PRHDT, CDR2 FYEKMQ (reference sequence). This CDR3 comprises 16 residues. With 4 bases clipped from V and 6 bases from J, the junction kept 7 bases outside the gene matches. In DNA form, the CDR3 reads TGTGCCAGCAGCTCCAGACTAGCGGGACGGGCCGGGGAGCTGTTTTTT. Encoded protein: CASSSRLAGRAGELFF.

V and J are TRBV29-1 and TRBJ2-5; 9 nucleotides match TRBD1. The ends lost 2 bases at V and 5 bases at J; junction bases unmatched: 9. The CDR3 contains 15 residues. The germline gives CDR1 SQVTM, CDR2 ANQGSEA. The CDR3 loop is CSVEPTGTGTETQYF. CDR3 in DNA: TGCAGCGTTGAACCCACCGGGACAGGGACCGAGACCCAGTACTTC. The full variable domain, rest sourced from reference TRBV29-1 and TRBJ2-5, is SAVISQKPSRDICQRGTSLTIQCQVDSQVTMMFWYRQQPGQSLTLIATANQGSEATYESGFVIDKFPISRPNLTFSTLTVSNMSPEDSSIYLCSVEPTGTGTETQYFGPGTRLLVL.

This chain uses TRBV9 with TRBJ2-7, with TRBD2 matching over 7 bases. Germline assignment: CDR1 SGDLS and CDR2 YYNGEE. The ends lost 4 bases at V and 0 bases at J; junction bases unmatched: 10. The CDR3 runs to 16 residues. This CDR3 reads CASSPGPGGPSYEQYF. In DNA form, the CDR3 reads TGTGCCAGCAGCCCCGGCCCGGGGGGACCCTCCTACGAGCAGTACTTC.

This clone was found once. This rearrangement joins TRBV4-1 to TRBJ1-5, with a tentative D call TRBD1 (6 bases). This CDR3 comprises 15 residues. Trimming left V 5 bases short and J 3 bases short, with 14 bases between. Germline V gene lookup returns CDR1 MGHRA and CDR2 YSYEKL. DNA for the CDR3: TGCGCCAGCAGCGAAATACAGGGAGACAATCAGCCCCAGCATTTT. It encodes CASSEIQGDNQPQHF.

The chain recombines TRBV6-1 with TRBJ2-7; the match to TRBD2 covers 8 bases. The CDR3 runs to 16 residues. The ends lost 3 bases at V and 2 bases at J; junction bases unmatched: 9. In germline, CDR1 is MNHNS, CDR2 SASEGT. In DNA form, the CDR3 reads TGTGCCAGCAGTGATTTACTAGCGGACCCAACCTACGAGCAGTACTTC. Its translation: CASSDLLADPTYEQYF.

The chain recombines TRBV2 with TRBJ2-7; D is possibly TRBD2 (6 bases). The CDR3 is made up of 13 amino acids. From germline, CDR1 is SNHLY and CDR2 FYNNEI. The V gene lost 8 bases and the J gene lost 2 bases, with 13 bases spanning the gap. DNA of the CDR3: TGTGCCAGCTTCGGGGGAAATACCTACGAGCAGTACTTC. Protein: CASFGGNTYEQYF.

This chain connects TRBV10-3 to TRBJ2-5, with 9 bases that match TRBD1. V lost 5 bases to trimming and J lost 8 bases; unmatched junction nucleotides: 6. The CDR3 has 13 residues. From germline, CDR1 is ENHRY and CDR2 SYGVKD. The CDR3 reads CAISLWDRDTQYF. CDR3 DNA sequence: TGTGCCATCAGTCTCTGGGACAGGGATACCCAGTACTTC.

The J gene is TRBJ2-1, the V gene TRBV5-4; unclear D gene. The ends were cut back, 4 bases at V and 6 bases at J, with 8 bases in the middle. The CDR3 extends over 12 amino acids. Per germline, CDR1 SGHNT and CDR2 YYREEE (reference sequence). Here the CDR3 DNA reads TGTGCCAGCAGCCCTCGGTCCAATGAGCAGTTCTTC. It codes for CASSPRSNEQFF.

CDR3 nucleotides: TGTGCCATCAGTGTGGGCCAAGGGGCCGGGGAGCTGTTTTTT. The encoded protein is CAISVGQGAGELFF. The chain has TRBV10-3 and TRBJ2-2; tentatively, D is TRBD1 (5 bases). This CDR3 region has 14 residues. The V end was cut by 4 bases, the J end by 6 bases, with 12 bases between. Germline-derived CDR1 and CDR2 are ENHRY and SYGVKD.

In DNA, the CDR3 is TGTGCCAGCAGTGCGACAGACACTGAAGCTTTCTTT. This encodes CASSATDTEAFF. The chain combines TRBV27 with TRBJ1-1; a possible D gene is TRBD1 (5 bases). Trimming removed 5 bases at V and 3 bases at J, with 7 bases between. The germline gives CDR1 MNHEY, CDR2 SMNVEV (reference sequence). The CDR3 has 12 residues.

This chain joins TRBV6-5 and TRBJ1-1, with D unclear. Germline V gene lookup returns CDR1 MNHEY and CDR2 SVGAGI. The CDR3 is made up of 11 amino acids. With 5 bases removed from V and 2 bases from J, the gap between germline ends came to 3 bases. CDR3 in amino acids: CASSPNTEAFF. Written as DNA, the CDR3 is TGTGCCAGCAGTCCTAACACTGAAGCTTTCTTT.

The chain joins TRBV4-1 to TRBJ2-5; 7 bases align to TRBD1. This CDR3 has 16 residues. Per germline, CDR1 MGHRA and CDR2 YSYEKL. Germline trimming cut 0 bases from V and 5 bases from J; bases unmatched to any gene: 9. The CDR3 protein is CASSQDTGVTWETQYF. CDR3 DNA sequence: TGCGCCAGCAGCCAAGATACAGGGGTCACCTGGGAGACCCAGTACTTC.

The gene calls are TRBV13 and TRBJ1-2, with D maybe TRBD1 (6 bases). This CDR3 has 15 residues. V gave up 5 bases and J gave up 0 bases, with 13 bases separating them. The germline CDR1 and CDR2 sequences are PRHDT and FYEKMQ (reference sequence). The CDR3: CASSHQPGANYGYTF. The CDR3, as DNA: TGTGCCAGCAGCCACCAACCAGGGGCTAACTATGGCTACACCTTC.

The chain has TRBV4-3 and TRBJ2-1, with 10 nucleotides matching TRBD2. The CDR3 runs to 19 residues. Germline CDR1 is LGHNA and CDR2 is YSLEER. The ends lost 2 bases at V and 0 bases at J; junction bases unmatched: 10. The CDR3 nucleotides read TGCGCCAGCAGCCAAACCCCTAGCGGGAGTGGGGACTCCTACAATGAGCAGTTCTTC. Its protein is CASSQTPSGSGDSYNEQFF.

This chain uses TRBV9 with TRBJ2-3, with 11 bases lining up with TRBD2. J was trimmed by 0 bases and V by 3 bases; bases with no gene match: 3. The CDR3 is 16 residues long. CDR1 is SGDLS and CDR2 is YYNGEE in the germline V gene. The CDR3 reads CASSELAGGSTDTQYF. CDR3 nucleotide sequence: TGTGCCAGCAGCGAGCTAGCGGGGGGTAGCACAGATACGCAGTATTTT.